These 32 T cell receptor beta chains originate from one sample sequenced in a study of T cells in Graves' hyperthyroidism and ophthalmopathy. The CDR3 regions of TCR beta were amplified from RNA transcripts. The study used the HTBI primer set for a first-round RT-PCR of the TCR CDR3. TCRdb re-derived calls from the multiplex PCR reads in MiXCR, one entry per CDR3 protein. The data contain around 430,000 distinct CDR3 sequences, around 14% of them singletons. Sequenced: blood. The receptors here all came from a woman in her twenties or thirties with Graves' hyperthyroidism.

The chain is built from TRBV6-2 or TRBV6-3 and TRBJ2-7, with 14 bases matching TRBD2. V gave up 5 bases and J gave up 2 bases; unmatched junction bases: 11. CDR1 MNHEY and CDR2 SVGEGT come from the germline V gene. CDR3 size: 18 residues. This CDR3 reads CASSESTSGREITYEQYF. Here the CDR3 DNA reads TGTGCCAGCAGTGAGTCGACTAGCGGGAGGGAAATTACCTACGAGCAGTACTTC.

The V call is TRBV7-2, the J call TRBJ2-5; 9 nucleotides line up with TRBD1. The germline CDR1 and CDR2 sequences are SGHTA and FQGNSA. The CDR3 runs 15 residues. Trimming took 5 bases from V and 4 from J; bases not matched to a gene: 8. CDR3 in DNA: TGTGCCAGCAGCGGGGGGACAGGGAGTCGAGAGACCCAGTACTTC. This codes for CASSGGTGSRETQYF.

The table lists this clonotype with many counts. V is TRBV6-2 or TRBV6-3 and J is TRBJ2-6; TRBD2 might be the D (6 bases). Germline CDR1 and CDR2: MNHEY and SVGEGT. The CDR3 has 15 residues. Trimming pared 8 bases from V and 3 bases from J, leaving 14 bases between. The CDR3 bases are TGTGCCAGCGCAGCGCAAGCGGGTGGGGCCAACGTCCTGACTTTC. It is translated as CASAAQAGGANVLTF.

This clonotype was counted between two and nine times. CDR3 sequence (DNA): TGTGCCAGCAGCTTAGAAGGGGTTCCCTATGGCTACACCTTC. Translating it yields CASSLEGVPYGYTF. This sequence joins TRBV7-9 and TRBJ1-2, with D perhaps matching TRBD1 (5 bases). CDR3 length: 14 residues. Trimming removed 1 base from V and 4 bases from J, with 10 bases in between. Germline assignment: CDR1 SEHNR and CDR2 FQNEAQ (reference sequence).

The chain uses TRBV19 and TRBJ2-7; D perhaps matches TRBD2 (5 bases). Trimming cost V 1 base and J 3 bases, with 13 bases left between them. Germline V lookup: CDR1 LNHDA, CDR2 SQIVND (reference sequence). The CDR3 consists of 15 residues. As DNA, the CDR3 is TGTGCCAGTAGTATAGGAGGGAGTGGAGGCTACGAGCAGTACTTC. Its protein is CASSIGGSGGYEQYF.

The chain recombines TRBV20-1 with TRBJ1-1, with a weak D call TRBD1 (6 bases). The CDR3 has 12 amino acids. The V gene lost 6 bases and the J gene lost 4 bases, with 12 bases spanning the gap. CDR1 is DFQATT, CDR2 SNEGSKA, per germline (reference sequence). CDR3 DNA sequence: TGCAGTGCCCTAGGGGGGGGCACTGAAGCTTTCTTT. As protein: CSALGGGTEAFF.

This clonotype has a count of ten or more. The chain couples TRBV3-1 to TRBJ1-1, with 10 bases matching TRBD1. The CDR3 is 12 amino acids. Germline CDR1 and CDR2: LGHDT and YNNKEL (reference sequence). V dropped 1 base and J dropped 13; count of bases not matched to a gene: 3. The CDR3 loop is CASSQGRDRGFF. The DNA for the CDR3 is TGTGCCAGCAGCCAAGGCCGGGACAGGGGTTTCTTT.

This clonotype was seen many times. V and J are TRBV28 and TRBJ2-7; D is perhaps TRBD1 (6 bases). Trimming shortened V by 5 bases and J by 2 bases, and 13 bases separated the two germline ends. The CDR3 contains 14 residues. The germline V gene has CDR1 MDHEN and CDR2 SYDVKM. The DNA of the CDR3 is TGTGCCAGCAGTGTGCAGGGGTTAGCCTACGAGCAGTACTTC. Its translation is CASSVQGLAYEQYF. Supplemented by reference TRBV28 and TRBJ2-7, the full variable domain reads DVKVTQSSRYLVKRTGEKVFLECVQDMDHENMFWYRQDPGLGLRLIYFSYDVKMKEKGDIPEGYSVSREKKERFSLILESASTNQTSMYLCASSVQGLAYEQYFGPGTRLTVT.

This clonotype was detected only a few times. V is TRBV27 and J is TRBJ2-7; 7 nucleotides align to TRBD1. There are 16 residues in the CDR3. The J segment lost 2 bases and the V segment lost 5 bases, leaving 12 bases of the junction unmatched. CDR1 and CDR2 from the germline V gene are MNHEY and SMNVEV (reference sequence). The CDR3 DNA is TGTGCCAGCAGTGTGATAGGGGGCCAGGCGGCCTACGAGCAGTACTTC. It specifies CASSVIGGQAAYEQYF.

The chain uses TRBV5-5 and TRBJ2-2; D uncertain. Trimming cost V 5 bases and J 7 bases, with 12 bases left between them. Germline V gene sequence: CDR1 SGHKS, CDR2 YYEKEE (reference sequence). CDR3 length: 13 amino acids. The CDR3 DNA follows: TGTGCCAGCAGTTCATACATCGGCGGGGAGCTGTTTTTT. This sequence encodes CASSSYIGGELFF. The complete variable domain, with remaining parts taken from reference TRBV5-5 and TRBJ2-2, reads DAGVTQSPTHLIKTRGQQVTLRCSPISGHKSVSWYQQVLGQGPQFIFQYYEKEERGRGNFPDRFSARQFPNYSSELNVNALLLGDSALYLCASSSYIGGELFFGEGSRLTVL.

This clonotype was counted many times. The chain couples TRBV2 to TRBJ2-1; no clear D gene. Germline CDR1 SNHLY, CDR2 FYNNEI. The CDR3 is 14 amino acids. The V end was cut by 4 bases, the J end by 10 bases, with 17 bases between. CDR3 bases: TGTGCCAGCAGTGCCGATCGCCCAATACAGGAGCAGTTCTTC. Protein: CASSADRPIQEQFF.

This chain uses TRBV4-2 with TRBJ2-5; D might be TRBD1 (6 bases). The CDR3 runs to 15 residues. Trimming cost V 7 bases and J 4 bases, with 19 bases left between them. CDR1 and CDR2 (germline): LGHNA, YNFKEQ. CDR3 sequence: CASKVGAYRGETQYF. The CDR3 DNA reads TGTGCCAGCAAGGTGGGGGCGTATAGGGGAGAGACCCAGTACTTC.

Ten or more counts support this clonotype. V and J are TRBV27 and TRBJ2-7; D may match TRBD1 or TRBD2 (5 bases each). CDR3 length equals 15 residues. Trimming took 0 bases from V and 6 from J, leaving 15 bases between them. Germline lookup yields CDR1 MNHEY and CDR2 SMNVEV (reference sequence). The CDR3 nucleotides read TGTGCCAGCAGTTTATCGGGGGTACTTGGGGGCGAGCAGTACTTC. Protein: CASSLSGVLGGEQYF.

In its sample, this clonotype was seen many times. The chain carries TRBV28 and TRBJ2-7, with 7 bases fitting TRBD2. CDR3 size: 13 residues. Looked up from germline, CDR1 is MDHEN and CDR2 is SYDVKM. V gave up 8 bases and J gave up 3 bases; unmatched junction bases: 7. CDR3 DNA: TGTGCCAGCTCCACTAGCGTACGCTACGAGCAGTACTTC. It yields the protein CASSTSVRYEQYF.

This clonotype was observed a few times. The V gene is TRBV7-8, the J gene TRBJ1-2, with 7 bases aligning to TRBD1. Per germline, CDR1 SGHVS and CDR2 FQNEAQ. This CDR3 has 15 amino acids. J lost 2 bases, V lost 5 bases, and 8 bases had no gene match. This chain's CDR3 is CASSQYTGQNYGYTF. The CDR3 bases are TGTGCCAGCAGCCAATATACGGGACAGAACTATGGCTACACCTTC.

The rearrangement joins TRBV9 to TRBJ2-3, with TRBD1 identical over 8 bases. CDR1 is SGDLS, CDR2 YYNGEE, per germline. Trimming removed 7 bases from V and 5 bases from J; junction bases left unmatched: 9. The CDR3 spans 14 residues. CDR3 coding DNA: TGTGCCAGCCGACCGGGACAGGCTAGAGATACGCAGTATTTT. It codes for CASRPGQARDTQYF.

This clonotype was observed many times. The chain is built from TRBV7-3 and TRBJ2-3; 7 bases fit TRBD1. Per the germline V gene, CDR1 is SGHTA and CDR2 is FQGTGA. CDR3 length equals 16 residues. Trimming removed 4 bases from V and 2 bases from J; junction bases left unmatched: 9. The CDR3 here is CASSSGTAPYTDTQYF. The DNA for the CDR3 is TGTGCCAGCAGCTCAGGGACAGCGCCATACACAGATACGCAGTATTTT.

This clonotype was recorded many times. The chain recombines TRBV6-2 or TRBV6-3 with TRBJ1-4, with no clear D. The CDR3 extends over 14 amino acids. V lost 0 bases to trimming and J lost 10 bases, with 12 bases between them. The germline CDR1 and CDR2 sequences are MNHEY and SVGEGT. CDR3 residues: CASSYSAVEGKLFF. In DNA, the CDR3 is TGTGCCAGCAGTTACTCGGCAGTGGAGGGAAAACTGTTTTTT.

In the case of this clonotype: One junction end disagrees with the germline gene, perhaps due to a read error. The chain joins TRBV30 to TRBJ1-4, with D unclear. The CDR3 totals 13 residues. Germline CDR1 and CDR2: GTSNPN and SVGIG (reference sequence). The DNA of the CDR3 is TGTGTCTGGACTGGGCAGTCTAGTGAAAAACTGTTTTTT. Amino acid sequence: CVWTGQSSEKLFF.

J is TRBJ1-4 and V is TRBV6-1; perhaps TRBD1 as D (6 bases). The V gene lost 5 bases and the J gene lost 5 bases, with 12 bases spanning the gap. The CDR3 totals 14 residues. Germline V gene sequence: CDR1 MNHNS, CDR2 SASEGT. The CDR3 nucleotides read TGTGCCAGCAGTCCACAGGGAAAGAATGAAAAACTGTTTTTT. This translates into CASSPQGKNEKLFF.

In regard to this clonotype: A much bigger clone sits one base away, suggesting this may be a read error. This rearrangement joins TRBV18 to TRBJ1-1, with D perhaps TRBD1 (5 bases). The CDR3 sequence is 16 residues long. CDR1 is KGHSH, CDR2 LQKENI, per germline. CDR3: CAGSPERQFMNTEAFF. The CDR3 nucleotides are TGTGCCGGCTCACCAGAAAGACAGTTCATGAACACTGAAGCTTTCTTT. The full variable domain, rest sourced from reference TRBV18 and TRBJ1-1, is NAGVMQNPRHLVRRRGQEARLRCSPMKGHSHVYWYRQLPEEGLKFMVYLQKENIIDESGMPKERFSAEFPKEGPSILRIQQVVRGDSAAYFCAGSPERQFMNTEAFFGQGTRLTVV.

The rearrangement joins TRBV6-1 to TRBJ2-6, with D perhaps TRBD1 or TRBD2 (7 bases each). The ends were cut back, 1 base at V and 2 bases at J, with 12 bases in the middle. Germline CDR1 is MNHNS and CDR2 is SASEGT. The CDR3 is 17 residues long. This CDR3 is CASSEGEGAPGANVLTF. Written as DNA, the CDR3 is TGTGCCAGCAGTGAAGGGGAGGGGGCGCCTGGGGCCAACGTCCTGACTTTC.

This clonotype was detected many times. The CDR3 DNA follows: TGTGCCAGCAGCCCGGGGGGGGGACTCTGGGATGAGCAGTTCTTC. It is translated as CASSPGGGLWDEQFF. The chain links TRBV11-2 to TRBJ2-1; 8 positions agree with TRBD2. Losses at the gene ends were 5 bases for V and 8 bases for J; bases not matched to a gene: 11. Germline loops: CDR1 SGHAT, CDR2 FQNNGV. This CDR3 has 15 amino acids.

This clonotype was observed a handful of times. The chain has TRBV24-1 and TRBJ2-2; no clear D gene. V lost 4 bases, J lost 0 bases, and 14 bases lay in between. CDR3 length: 17 amino acids. The V gene's germline CDR1 is KGHDR and CDR2 SFDVKD. CDR3 sequence: CATSDLRQGPNTGELFF. Here the CDR3 DNA reads TGTGCCACCAGTGACCTGCGCCAAGGTCCGAACACCGGGGAGCTGTTTTTT.

This clonotype was counted many times. The chain recombines TRBV6-5 with TRBJ2-1; no firm D call. The germline CDR1 and CDR2 sequences are MNHEY and SVGAGI. The CDR3 has 14 amino acids. V lost 0 bases and J 3 bases, leaving 6 bases between the germline ends. The CDR3 DNA sequence: TGTGCCAGCAGTTACTCGGCAGGCTACAATGAGCAGTTCTTC. Protein product: CASSYSAGYNEQFF.

In this sample, this clonotype turned up many times. V is TRBV20-1 and J is TRBJ2-2, with D perhaps TRBD2 (5 bases). The CDR3 spans 14 residues. Trimming stripped 3 bases from V and 7 bases from J, with 15 bases between. Germline V gives CDR1 DFQATT, CDR2 SNEGSKA (reference sequence). CDR3 loop: CSARALSAGGELFF. CDR3 sequence (DNA): TGCAGTGCTAGGGCCCTATCCGCGGGCGGGGAGCTGTTTTTT.

There are many counts of this clonotype. The CDR3 DNA follows: TGTGCCAGCAGTACCAGGCGGCGCTCCTACAATGAGCAGTTCTTC. Translated, it gives CASSTRRRSYNEQFF. V is TRBV28 and J is TRBJ2-1; no reliable D call. The CDR3 loop spans 15 amino acids. Trimming cost V 5 bases and J 0 bases, with 11 bases left between them. CDR1 MDHEN and CDR2 SYDVKM come from the germline V gene.

This clonotype occurred a few times. This chain links TRBV2 with TRBJ1-4, with unresolved D. CDR1 and CDR2 from the germline V gene are SNHLY and FYNNEI. V lost 4 bases and J 9 bases, leaving 9 bases between the germline ends. CDR3 length equals 12 residues. The CDR3 DNA follows: TGTGCCAGCAGTGGTCACTCACAAAAACTGTTTTTT. It codes for CASSGHSQKLFF.

Ten or more counts support this clonotype. The genes are TRBV18 and TRBJ1-1; no clear D. The CDR3 loop spans 15 amino acids. The germline V and J ends were trimmed by 2 bases and 0 bases, with 10 bases remaining between them. Germline V gene data show CDR1 as KGHSH and CDR2 as LQKENI. Here the CDR3 DNA reads TGTGCCAGCTCACCAAGGGATGGGATGAACACTGAAGCTTTCTTT. Protein sequence: CASSPRDGMNTEAFF.

J is TRBJ1-6 and V is TRBV6-2 or TRBV6-3; D unresolved. Trimming cost V 3 bases and J 11 bases, with 8 bases left between them. Germline loops: CDR1 MNHEY, CDR2 SVGEGT. There are 12 residues in the CDR3. DNA of the CDR3: TGTGCCAGCAGTTATACTCTACCACCCCTCCACTTT. Amino acid sequence: CASSYTLPPLHF.

This clonotype was found a few times. This chain links TRBV30 with TRBJ2-7; D is unclear. CDR1 is GTSNPN, CDR2 SVGIG, per germline (reference sequence). V was clipped by 0 bases and J by 6 bases, with 6 bases between them. The CDR3 extends over 11 amino acids. CDR3 loop: CAWSVLAEQYF. DNA for the CDR3: TGTGCCTGGAGTGTTTTGGCCGAGCAGTACTTC.

This clonotype showed up many times. The chain has TRBV11-2 and TRBJ1-4; D is unclear. From germline, CDR1 is SGHAT and CDR2 FQNNGV. This CDR3 is 15 amino acids long. The ends were cut back, 4 bases at V and 7 bases at J, with 16 bases in the middle. The CDR3 coding sequence is TGTGCCAGCAGCTCCGAATACAGCGACGGTGAAAAACTGTTTTTT. Amino acids: CASSSEYSDGEKLFF.